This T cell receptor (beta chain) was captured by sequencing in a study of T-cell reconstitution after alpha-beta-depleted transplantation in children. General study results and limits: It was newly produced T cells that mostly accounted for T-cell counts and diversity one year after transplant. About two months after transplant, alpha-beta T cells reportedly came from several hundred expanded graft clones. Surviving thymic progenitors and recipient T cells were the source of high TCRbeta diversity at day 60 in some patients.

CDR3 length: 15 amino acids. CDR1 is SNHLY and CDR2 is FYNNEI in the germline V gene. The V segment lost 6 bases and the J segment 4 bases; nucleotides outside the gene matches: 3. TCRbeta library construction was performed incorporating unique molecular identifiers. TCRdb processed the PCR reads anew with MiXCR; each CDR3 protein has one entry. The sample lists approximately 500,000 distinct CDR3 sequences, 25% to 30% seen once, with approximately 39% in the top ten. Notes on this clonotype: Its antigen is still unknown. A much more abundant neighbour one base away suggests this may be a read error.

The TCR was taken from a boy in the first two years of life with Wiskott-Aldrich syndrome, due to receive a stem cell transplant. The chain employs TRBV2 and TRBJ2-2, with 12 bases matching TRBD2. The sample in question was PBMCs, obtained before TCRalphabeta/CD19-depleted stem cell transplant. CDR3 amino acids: CASSVTSGGTGELFF. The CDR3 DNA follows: TGTGCCAGCAGCGTGACTAGCGGGGGCACCGGGGAGCTGTTTTTT.